Listed below are T cell receptor beta chains from one sample, sequenced in a study of cytomegalovirus exposure and HLA in healthy donors. Produced via immunoSEQ multiplex PCR; TCRdb's table is partial and in-frame only. The repertoire holds roughly 150,000 clones, with roughly 80% as singletons. Sequencing was done on a sample of PBMCs. The receptors were sampled from a man aged 45-65 years in good health and CMV-seropositive. The CDR3 runs from the conserved cysteine through the conserved F or W. A D gene is named only where the DNA matches it firmly. Clone size, where shown, is once, few, many, or a class for clones that have expanded.

abundance	v_gene	j_gene	d_gene	CDR3aa	CDR3nt
NA	TRBV5-8	TRBJ2-7	TRBD2	CASSPRLAGPEEQYF	TGTGCCAGCAGCCCACGACTAGCGGGGCCGGAGGAGCAGTACTTC
few	TRBV5-6	TRBJ2-2	TRBD2	CASSFIAGGPNTGELFF	TGTGCCAGCAGCTTTATAGCGGGGGGGCCGAACACCGGGGAGCTGTTTTTT
NA	TRBV5-1	TRBJ1-1	NA	CASRPLGTMNTEAFF	TGCGCCAGCAGACCCCTAGGAACCATGAACACTGAAGCTTTCTTT
NA	TRBV2	TRBJ2-1	TRBD1	CASSTGGRGEQFF	TGTGCCAGCAGTACAGGGGGTCGTGGTGAGCAGTTCTTC
NA	TRBV7-2	TRBJ1-1	NA	CASRFSGTTEAFF	TGTGCCAGCAGGTTCTCAGGGACTACTGAAGCTTTCTTT
NA	TRBV5-1	TRBJ2-5	NA	CASSEGLLRETQYF	TGCGCCAGCAGCGAGGGACTCCTACGGGAGACCCAGTACTTC
NA	TRBV10-3	TRBJ2-1	NA	CAISAGGEQFF	TGTGCCATCAGTGCCGGGGGTGAGCAGTTCTTC
once	TRBV6-5	TRBJ2-1	TRBD1	CASRPTGTGGREQFF	TGTGCCAGCAGGCCCACTGGGACAGGGGGCCGTGAGCAGTTCTTC
NA	TRBV4-2	TRBJ1-4	NA	CASSLHTGTSVEKLFF	TGTGCCAGCAGCCTCCATACCGGGACATCGGTGGAAAAACTGTTTTTT
NA	TRBV10-3	TRBJ2-1	TRBD2	CAIGGQLAGYNEQFF	TGTGCCATCGGGGGGCAGCTAGCGGGTTACAATGAGCAGTTCTTC